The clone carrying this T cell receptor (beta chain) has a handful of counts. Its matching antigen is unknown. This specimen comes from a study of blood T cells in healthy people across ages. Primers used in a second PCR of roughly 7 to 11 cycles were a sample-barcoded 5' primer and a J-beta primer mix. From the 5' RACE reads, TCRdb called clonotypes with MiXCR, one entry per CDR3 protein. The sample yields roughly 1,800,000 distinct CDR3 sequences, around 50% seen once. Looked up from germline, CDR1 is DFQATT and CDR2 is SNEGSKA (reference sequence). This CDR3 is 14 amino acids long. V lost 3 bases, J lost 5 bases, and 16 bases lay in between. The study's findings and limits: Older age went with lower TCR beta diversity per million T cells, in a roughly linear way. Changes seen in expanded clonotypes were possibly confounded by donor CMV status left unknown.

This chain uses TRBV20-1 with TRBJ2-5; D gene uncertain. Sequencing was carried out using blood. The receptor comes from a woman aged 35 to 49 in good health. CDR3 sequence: CSASGNERTETQYF. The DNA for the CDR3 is TGCAGTGCTAGTGGGAACGAACGGACGGAGACCCAGTACTTC.